This T cell receptor beta chain originates from a study of cytomegalovirus exposure and HLA in healthy donors. Study conclusions and caveats: Associated with cytomegalovirus, according to the listing, were some 180 TCR beta chains. A previous analysis found most TCR beta V segments productive roughly 87% or roughly 30% of the time. A few of the chains that were CMV-associated were confirmed in vitro to be specific for CMV antigens.

The germline V gene encodes CDR1 GTSNPN and CDR2 SVGIG (reference sequence). V lost 3 bases and J lost 1, with 19 bases in between. CDR3 length: 18 residues. A remark on this clone: What it binds is unknown.

60 Vbeta and 13 Jbeta primers were used in PCR. Method: immunoSEQ multiplex PCR; TCRdb's copy keeps in-frame clones and lacks some. The sample lists some 190,000 clones, 76% seen once, with about 2.5% in the top ten. The chain joins TRBV30 to TRBJ2-6; possible D gene TRBD1, 6 bases. This receptor was identified in a woman in her twenties or thirties in good health and CMV-seropositive. The specimen was PBMCs. CDR3 DNA sequence: TGTGCCTGGAGAATCCCCCCTGGGGACAATTCTGGGGCCAACGTCCTGACTTTC. This gives the protein CAWRIPPGDNSGANVLTF.